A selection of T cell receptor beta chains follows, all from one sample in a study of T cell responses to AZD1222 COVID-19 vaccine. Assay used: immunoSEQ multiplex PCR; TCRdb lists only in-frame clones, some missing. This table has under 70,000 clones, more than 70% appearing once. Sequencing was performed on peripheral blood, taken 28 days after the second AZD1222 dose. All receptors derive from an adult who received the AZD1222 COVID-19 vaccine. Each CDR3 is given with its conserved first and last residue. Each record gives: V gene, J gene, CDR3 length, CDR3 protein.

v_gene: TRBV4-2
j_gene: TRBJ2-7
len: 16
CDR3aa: CASSQDWKTYPYEQYF

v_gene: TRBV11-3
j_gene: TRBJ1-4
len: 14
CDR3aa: CASSRGTGNEKLFF

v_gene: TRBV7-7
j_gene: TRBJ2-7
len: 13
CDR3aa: CASSPGQGYEQYF

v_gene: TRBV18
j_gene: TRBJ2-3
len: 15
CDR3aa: CASSPFSGSADTQYF

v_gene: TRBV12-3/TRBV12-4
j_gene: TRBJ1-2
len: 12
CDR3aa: CASSFDYYGYTF

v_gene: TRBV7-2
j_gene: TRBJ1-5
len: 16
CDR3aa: CASSLNPSGTNQPQHF

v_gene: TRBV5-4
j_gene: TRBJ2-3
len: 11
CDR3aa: CASKGADTQYF

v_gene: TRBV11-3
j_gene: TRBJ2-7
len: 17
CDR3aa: CASSLVTYRGEIYEQYF

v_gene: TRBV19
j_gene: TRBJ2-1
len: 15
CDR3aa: CASHSGTTSYNEQFF

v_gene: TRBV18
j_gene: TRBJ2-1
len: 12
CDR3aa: CASSPLAGVEFF

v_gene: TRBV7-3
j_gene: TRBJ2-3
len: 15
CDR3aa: CASSLGSGSTDTQYF

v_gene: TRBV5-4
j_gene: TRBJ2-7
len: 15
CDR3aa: CASSGGTSGAYEQYF

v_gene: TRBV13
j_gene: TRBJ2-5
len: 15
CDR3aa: CASSLGTLGSSSQYF

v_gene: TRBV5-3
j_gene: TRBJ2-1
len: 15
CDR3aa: CASWRLAWMGNEQFF

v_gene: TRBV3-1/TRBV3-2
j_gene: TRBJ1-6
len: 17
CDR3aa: CASSALVGAQLNSPLHF

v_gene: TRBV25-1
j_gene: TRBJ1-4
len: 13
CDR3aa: CASRSGAGEKLFF

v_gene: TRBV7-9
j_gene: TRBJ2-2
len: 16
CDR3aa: CASSLAPGHDTGELFF

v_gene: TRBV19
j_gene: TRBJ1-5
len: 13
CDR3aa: CASTSGAAQPQHF

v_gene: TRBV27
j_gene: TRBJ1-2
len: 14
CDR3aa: CASRRQGADYGYTF

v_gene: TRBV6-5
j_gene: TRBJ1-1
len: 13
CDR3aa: CASSYRQNTEAFF

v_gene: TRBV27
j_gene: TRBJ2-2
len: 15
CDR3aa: CASSLGLAGLGELFF

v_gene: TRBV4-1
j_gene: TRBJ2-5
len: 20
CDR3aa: CASSQEGGSEAGVHQETQYF

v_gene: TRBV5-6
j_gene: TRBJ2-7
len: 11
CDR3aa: CASSSFREQYF

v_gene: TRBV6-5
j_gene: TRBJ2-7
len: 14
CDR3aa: CASRDNPEDYEQYF

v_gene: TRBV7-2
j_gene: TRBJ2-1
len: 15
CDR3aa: CASSLSQGGHNEQFF